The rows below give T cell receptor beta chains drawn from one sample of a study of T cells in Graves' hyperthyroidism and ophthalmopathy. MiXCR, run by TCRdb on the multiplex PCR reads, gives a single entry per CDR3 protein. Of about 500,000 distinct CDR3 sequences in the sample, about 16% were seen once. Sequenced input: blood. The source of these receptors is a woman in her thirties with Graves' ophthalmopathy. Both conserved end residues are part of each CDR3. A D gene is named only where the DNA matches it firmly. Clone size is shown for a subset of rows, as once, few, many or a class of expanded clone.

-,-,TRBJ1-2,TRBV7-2,TGTGCCAGCAGCCCCCGGACAGACAACTATGGCTACACCTTC,CASSPRTDNYGYTF
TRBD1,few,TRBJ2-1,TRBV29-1,TGCAGCGTCCGGGACAGGGTTATAGTTGAGCAGTTCTTC,CSVRDRVIVEQFF
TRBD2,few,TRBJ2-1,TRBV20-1,TGCAGTGCTGTTACTAGCGAGGGATCCCATGAGCAGTTCTTC,CSAVTSEGSHEQFF
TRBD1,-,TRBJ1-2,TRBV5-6,TGTGCCAGCACCGGGACAGACGACTATGGCTACACCTTC,CASTGTDDYGYTF
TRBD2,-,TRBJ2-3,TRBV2,TGTGCCAGCAGTGAAGCGGGGGGCGGGAGGGGACGGGGGCAGTATTTT,CASSEAGGGRGRGQYF
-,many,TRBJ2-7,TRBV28,TGTGCCAGCGAGGGTGTGATCGCCTACGAGCAGTACTTC,CASEGVIAYEQYF
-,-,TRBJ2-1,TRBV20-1,TGCAGTGCTAGAGACAGAGTATTCTCCTACAATGAGCAGTTCTTC,CSARDRVFSYNEQFF
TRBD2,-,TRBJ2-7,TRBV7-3,TGTGCCAGCAGCTTATTGCCCCCACTAGCGGGAGGCACCTACGAGCAGTACTTC,CASSLLPPLAGGTYEQYF
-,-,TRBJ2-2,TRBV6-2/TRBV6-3,TGTGCCAGCACGCCCGTATCCGGGGTAGCGACCACCGGGGAGCTGTTTTTT,CASTPVSGVATTGELFF
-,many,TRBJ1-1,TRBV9,TGTGCCAGCAGCGTCTCGACGGTGAACACTGAAGCTTTCTTT,CASSVSTVNTEAFF
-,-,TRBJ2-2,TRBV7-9,TGTGCCAGCAGCCACAGGTACACCGGGGAGCTGTTTTTT,CASSHRYTGELFF
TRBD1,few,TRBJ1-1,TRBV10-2,TGCGCCAGCTGCTCAGGGGGCACTGAAGCTTTCTTT,CASCSGGTEAFF
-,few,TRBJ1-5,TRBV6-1,TGTGCCAGCGGGTGGAGCCAGCCCCAGCATTTT,CASGWSQPQHF
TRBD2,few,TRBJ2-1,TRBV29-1,TGCAGCGTTGGGGCTAGCGGGAGCGAAGAGCAGTTCTTC,CSVGASGSEEQFF
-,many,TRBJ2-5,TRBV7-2,TGTGCCAGCAGCCTCGGACAGACCCCGGAGACCCAGTACTTC,CASSLGQTPETQYF
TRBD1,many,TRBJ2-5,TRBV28,TGTGCCAGCAGTCCACCCAGGGGGCGCGGGGAGACCCAGTACTTC,CASSPPRGRGETQYF
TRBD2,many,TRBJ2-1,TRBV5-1,TGCGCCAGCAGCCCTGCAACCCTAGCGGCCTCCTACAATGAGCAGTTCTTC,CASSPATLAASYNEQFF
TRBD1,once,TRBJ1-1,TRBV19,TGTGCCAGTAGAGGCGGGACAGGGGCCCCTGAAGCTTTCTTT,CASRGGTGAPEAFF
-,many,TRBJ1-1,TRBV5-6,TGTGCCAGCAGCTTGGAGGATTTTGAAGCTTTCTTT,CASSLEDFEAFF
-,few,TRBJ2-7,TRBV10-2,TGCGCCAGCACAACAGGAGCCTACGAGCAGTACTTC,CASTTGAYEQYF
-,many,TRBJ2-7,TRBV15,TGTGCCACCAGCAGAGGCTACGAGCAGTACTTC,CATSRGYEQYF
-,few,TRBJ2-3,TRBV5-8,TGTGCCAGCAGCTTGTTTGATACGCAGTATTTT,CASSLFDTQYF
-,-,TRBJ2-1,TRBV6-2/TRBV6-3,TGTGCCAGCAGTTACTCGAATGATGAGCAGTTCTTC,CASSYSNDEQFF
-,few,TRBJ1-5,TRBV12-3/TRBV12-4,TGTGCCAGCAGTCCGGAGGGAGAAGGCAATCAGCCCCAGCATTTT,CASSPEGEGNQPQHF
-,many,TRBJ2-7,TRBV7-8,TGTGCCAGCAGCTTAGCAGGGACACCCCTCGAGCAGTACTTC,CASSLAGTPLEQYF
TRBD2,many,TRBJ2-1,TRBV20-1,TGCAGTGCTAGCCCCAAGGGCGGGAGGATTAATGAGCAGTTCTTC,CSASPKGGRINEQFF
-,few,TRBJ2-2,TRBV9,TGTGCCAGCAGCGTAAGGGGAGATCCGAACACCGGGGAGCTGTTTTTT,CASSVRGDPNTGELFF
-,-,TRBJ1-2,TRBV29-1,TGCAGCGCCCCGGGACACAGGAACTATGGCTACACCTTC,CSAPGHRNYGYTF
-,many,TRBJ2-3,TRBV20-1,TGCAGTGCTAGAGTAGGGCTGAGCACAGATACGCAGTATTTT,CSARVGLSTDTQYF
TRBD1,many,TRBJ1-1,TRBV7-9,TGTGCCAGCAGCTTAGATCCCCCGGGACAGGTGCCCGCTTTCTTT,CASSLDPPGQVPAFF
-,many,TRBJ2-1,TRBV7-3,TGTGCCAGCAGCCCGGGCCTTTATAGACCCAATGAGCAGTTCTTC,CASSPGLYRPNEQFF
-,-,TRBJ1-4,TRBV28,TGTGCCAGCCAGGGCAGCCCTAATGAAAAACTGTTTTTT,CASQGSPNEKLFF
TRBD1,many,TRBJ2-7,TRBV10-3,TGTGCCATCAGTGCCCCCGGGACAGGAGACTCCTACGAGCAGTACTTC,CAISAPGTGDSYEQYF
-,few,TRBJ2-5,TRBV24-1,TGTGCCACCAGTGTGACGGCGGTACAAGAGACCCAGTACTTC,CATSVTAVQETQYF
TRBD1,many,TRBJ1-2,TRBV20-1,TGCAGTGCTAGGGATACAGGGGGCAGCGCCTATGGCTACACCTTC,CSARDTGGSAYGYTF
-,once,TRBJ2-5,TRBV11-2,TGTGCCAGCAGCCACCCCGTCGCAGGGGTGGAGACCCAGTACTTC,CASSHPVAGVETQYF
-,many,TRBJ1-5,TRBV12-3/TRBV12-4,TGTGCCAGCAGTTCAACCATCCGGGCGCAGCCCCAGCATTTT,CASSSTIRAQPQHF
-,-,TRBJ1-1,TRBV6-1,TGTGCCAGCACCTCAATGAGGGCAGGGCACACTGAAGCTTTCTTT,CASTSMRAGHTEAFF
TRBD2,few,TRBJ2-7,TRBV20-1,TGCAGTGCTGTCGGGACTAAACTTTACGAGCAGTACTTC,CSAVGTKLYEQYF
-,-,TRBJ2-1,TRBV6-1,TGTGCCAGCAGTGCTGCAAGTTCCTCCTACAATGAGCAGTTCTTC,CASSAASSSYNEQFF
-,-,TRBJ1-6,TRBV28,TGTGCCAGCAGTTTAGGGGGAAAGGCCAGAGCACCCCTCCACTTT,CASSLGGKARAPLHF
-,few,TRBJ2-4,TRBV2,TGTGCCAGCAAAAGGGACCTAGCCAAAAACATTCAGTACTTC,CASKRDLAKNIQYF